These 30 T cell receptor beta chains were sequenced from one sample in a study of T cell responses to AZD1222 COVID-19 vaccine. The repertoire was sequenced with immunoSEQ multiplex PCR; TCRdb's copy has only in-frame clones and lacks some. Of approximately 60,000 clones in the sample, 86% were seen once. The sequences come from peripheral blood, collected on day 0 of AZD1222 vaccination. The receptors were sampled from an adult in good health.

The J gene is TRBJ2-7, the V gene TRBV6-4; D is possibly TRBD1 (6 bases). CDR1 and CDR2 from the germline V gene are MRHNA and SNTAGT. V shed 8 bases and J shed 5 bases, with 10 bases lying between them. This CDR3 is 11 amino acids long. This CDR3 reads CASPTGDEQYF. In DNA form, the CDR3 reads TGTGCCAGCCCGACAGGCGACGAGCAGTACTTC.

V gene TRBV29-1 combines with J gene TRBJ2-7; D might be TRBD2 (5 bases). Germline V gene data show CDR1 as SQVTM and CDR2 as ANQGSEA. The CDR3 sequence is 12 residues long. The V and J ends lost 2 bases and 5 bases respectively, with 10 bases between them. The CDR3 region is CSVERGLHEQYF. The CDR3 DNA is TGCAGCGTTGAAAGAGGGCTCCACGAGCAGTACTTC.

This chain links TRBV11-2 with TRBJ2-3, with D tentatively TRBD1 (6 bases). The CDR3 has 14 residues. CDR1 and CDR2 from the germline V gene are SGHAT and FQNNGV. The V end was cut by 3 bases, the J end by 7 bases, with 14 bases between. The CDR3 reads CASSLGKQGNTQYF. The CDR3 coding sequence is TGTGCCAGCAGCTTGGGGAAACAGGGAAATACGCAGTATTTT.

The V call is TRBV5-1, the J call TRBJ2-2; no clear D gene. Trimming took off 0 bases at V and 3 bases at J, with 6 bases between the two ends. Germline V gene sequence: CDR1 SGHRS, CDR2 YFSETQ. The CDR3 extends over 14 amino acids. CDR3: CASSLEAYTGELFF. The CDR3 nucleotides read TGCGCCAGCAGCTTGGAGGCCTACACCGGGGAGCTGTTTTTT.

In its sample, this clone was seen a few times. The rearrangement joins TRBV7-9 to TRBJ1-5; D ambiguous. The CDR3 totals 13 residues. Trimming took 1 base from V and 4 from J, leaving 5 bases between them. Germline CDR1 and CDR2: SEHNR and FQNEAQ (reference sequence). The CDR3 loop is CASSLGQNQPQHF. For the CDR3, the DNA is TGTGCCAGCAGCTTAGGACAAAATCAGCCCCAGCATTTT.

This clone was picked up one time. At one end the junction does not follow the germline gene, possibly because of a read error. The chain uses TRBV7-9 and TRBJ1-2; tentatively, D is TRBD1 (6 bases). Germline CDR1 and CDR2: SEHNR and FQNEAQ (reference sequence). The CDR3 length is 15 residues. Written as DNA, the CDR3 is TGTGCTAGCAGCCCTAACAGGGTAGCCCCTTATGGCTACACCTTC. Its translation: CASSPNRVAPYGYTF.

The chain combines TRBV9 with TRBJ2-2; D ambiguous. Trimming removed 3 bases at V and 6 bases at J, with 9 bases between. CDR1 SGDLS and CDR2 YYNGEE come from the germline V gene. CDR3 length: 13 residues. The CDR3 sequence: CASSAQRSGELFF. The CDR3 DNA sequence: TGTGCCAGCAGCGCGCAGCGATCCGGGGAGCTGTTTTTT.

The rearrangement links TRBV19 to TRBJ1-3; the match to TRBD1 covers 8 bases. J was trimmed by 0 bases and V by 4 bases; bases with no gene match: 17. The CDR3 consists of 20 residues. CDR1 is LNHDA and CDR2 is SQIVND in the germline V gene (reference sequence). The CDR3 reads CASSTFIYRGGDYSGNTIYF. Written as DNA, the CDR3 is TGTGCCAGTAGTACCTTCATCTACAGGGGGGGAGATTACTCTGGAAACACCATATATTTT.

The chain uses TRBV28 and TRBJ2-1; D unresolved. Trimming left V 3 bases short and J 8 bases short, with 5 bases between. The germline V gene encodes CDR1 MDHEN and CDR2 SYDVKM. The CDR3 has 11 residues. CDR3 coding DNA: TGTGCCAGCAGTTTTACGCATGAGCAGTTCTTC. Its protein product is CASSFTHEQFF.

The V gene is TRBV5-8, the J gene TRBJ2-2; 14 bases are shared with TRBD2. Trimming cost V 0 bases and J 5 bases; bases outside gene matches: 0. The germline CDR1 and CDR2 sequences are SGHTS and YDEGEE. CDR3 length: 16 amino acids. DNA of the CDR3: TGTGCCAGCAGCTTGGGACTAGCGGGAGGGACCGGGGAGCTGTTTTTT. Translation gives CASSLGLAGGTGELFF.

The chain employs TRBV9 and TRBJ2-5, with 7 positions matching TRBD1. V lost 2 bases to trimming and J lost 2 bases; unmatched junction nucleotides: 6. Per the germline V gene, CDR1 is SGDLS and CDR2 is YYNGEE. This CDR3 is built from 15 residues. CDR3 loop: CASSVWGRGQETQYF. For the CDR3, the DNA is TGTGCCAGCAGCGTGTGGGGCAGGGGGCAAGAGACCCAGTACTTC.

CDR3 sequence reads: CASRATQYF. The DNA for the CDR3 is TGTGCCAGCAGGGCGACCCAGTACTTC. This chain joins TRBV9 and TRBJ2-5; D is unresolved. CDR1 is SGDLS and CDR2 is YYNGEE in the germline V gene. This CDR3 is 9 amino acids long. Trimming removed 5 bases at V and 7 bases at J, with 3 bases between.

This chain links TRBV27 with TRBJ1-1, with 8 bases that match TRBD1. V lost 6 bases and J lost 6; bases outside the gene matches: 9. The CDR3 length is 14 residues. Germline CDR1 reads MNHEY; CDR2 reads SMNVEV (reference sequence). The CDR3 sequence: CASRKGQGSAEAFF. The CDR3 bases are TGTGCCAGCAGGAAAGGACAGGGTTCGGCTGAAGCTTTCTTT.

The chain has TRBV25-1 and TRBJ2-5; TRBD2 matches 9 bases. The J segment lost 5 bases and the V segment lost 7 bases, leaving 5 bases of the junction unmatched. CDR1 is MGHDK and CDR2 is SYGVNS in the germline V gene. CDR3 size: 13 residues. CDR3 in amino acids: CASTIAGEETQYF. CDR3 coding DNA: TGTGCCAGCACCATAGCGGGAGAGGAGACCCAGTACTTC.

The chain couples TRBV19 to TRBJ2-1; D is uncertain. Germline values: CDR1 LNHDA, CDR2 SQIVND (reference sequence). The CDR3 totals 14 residues. V shed 2 bases and J shed 4 bases, with 9 bases lying between them. CDR3 sequence reads: CASSISTGYNEQFF. The CDR3 DNA sequence: TGTGCCAGTAGTATATCGACTGGTTACAATGAGCAGTTCTTC.

The V gene is TRBV5-1, the J gene TRBJ2-7, with 8 bases fitting TRBD2. The CDR3 runs to 12 residues. Per the germline V gene, CDR1 is SGHRS and CDR2 is YFSETQ. V gave up 7 bases and J gave up 5 bases; unmatched junction bases: 5. CDR3 sequence: CASRREGHEQYF. The CDR3 nucleotides are TGCGCCAGCCGCCGGGAGGGCCACGAGCAGTACTTC.

V gene TRBV27 combines with J gene TRBJ2-2, with D unresolved. The germline V gene encodes CDR1 MNHEY and CDR2 SMNVEV (reference sequence). The V gene lost 6 bases and the J gene lost 8 bases, with 13 bases spanning the gap. There are 13 residues in the CDR3. This chain's CDR3 is CASRPPPRGELFF. The CDR3 nucleotides are TGTGCCAGCAGACCACCCCCTCGAGGGGAGCTGTTTTTT.

The CDR3 coding sequence is TGTGCCAGCAGTGAATATTTATCGGATTCTTTTGGGGAGCTGTTTTTT. Its protein is CASSEYLSDSFGELFF. This chain uses TRBV25-1 with TRBJ2-2; no definite D call. V was clipped by 0 bases and J by 8 bases, with 16 bases between them. Germline V gives CDR1 MGHDK, CDR2 SYGVNS. This CDR3 has 16 amino acids.

DNA for the CDR3: TGTGCCAGCAGCTTAACCCCAAACACGGAAGATACGCAGTATTTT. Its translation is CASSLTPNTEDTQYF. The chain combines TRBV7-2 with TRBJ2-3, with D unresolved. Trimming took 2 bases from V and 5 from J, leaving 14 bases between them. Germline V gives CDR1 SGHTA, CDR2 FQGNSA. The CDR3 has 15 amino acids.

The gene calls are TRBV10-3 and TRBJ1-5; 8 positions agree with TRBD1. Germline lookup yields CDR1 ENHRY and CDR2 SYGVKD. The CDR3 has 17 amino acids. V shed 4 bases and J 0 bases; nucleotides not matched to a gene: 8. The CDR3: CAISATGQGYSNQPQHF. CDR3 DNA sequence: TGTGCCATCAGTGCAACTGGACAGGGCTATAGCAATCAGCCCCAGCATTTT.

The chain uses TRBV11-2 and TRBJ2-1, with D tentatively TRBD2 (5 bases). V was shortened by 6 bases and J by 0 bases, with 15 bases between the two germline ends. Germline V gene lookup returns CDR1 SGHAT and CDR2 FQNNGV. This CDR3 comprises 16 residues. The CDR3 is CASRKARESSYNEQFF. In DNA, the CDR3 is TGTGCCAGCAGGAAAGCTAGGGAGAGCTCCTACAATGAGCAGTTCTTC.

The chain has TRBV4-2 and TRBJ1-5, with D hard to call. The CDR3 is 15 residues long. V lost 0 bases to trimming and J lost 2 bases, with 8 bases between them. Germline V gene data show CDR1 as LGHNA and CDR2 as YNFKEQ. The CDR3 nucleotides read TGTGCCAGCAGCCAAGATGGGAGGGGCAATCAGCCCCAGCATTTT. Its translation is CASSQDGRGNQPQHF.

V gene TRBV5-4 combines with J gene TRBJ1-5; 7 bases align to TRBD1. Germline CDR1 reads SGHNT; CDR2 reads YYREEE (reference sequence). V shed 4 bases, J shed 6 bases, and the junction held 7 bases outside the gene matches. The CDR3 covers 14 residues. The CDR3 here is CASSKEAGGQPQHF. Here the CDR3 DNA reads TGTGCCAGCAGCAAAGAGGCAGGGGGTCAGCCCCAGCATTTT.

CDR3 amino acids: CASSLGTEPYGGYTF. Written as DNA, the CDR3 is TGTGCCAGCAGTTTAGGGACCGAGCCCTATGGCGGCTACACCTTC. The chain carries TRBV28 and TRBJ1-2, with TRBD1 as a possible D gene (5 bases). V was shortened by 2 bases and J by 8 bases, with 18 bases between the two germline ends. CDR3 length equals 15 residues. Germline lookup yields CDR1 MDHEN and CDR2 SYDVKM.

This clone appeared once. This chain joins TRBV11-2 and TRBJ1-4; no reliable D call. The CDR3 has 14 amino acids. V was clipped by 5 bases and J by 2 bases, with 9 bases between them. The germline CDR1 and CDR2 sequences are SGHAT and FQNNGV. The chain's CDR3 is CASSVVATNEKLFF. The CDR3 DNA follows: TGTGCCAGCAGCGTAGTAGCGACTAATGAAAAACTGTTTTTT.

This chain links TRBV9 with TRBJ2-7, with TRBD1 matching over 10 bases. Germline V CDR1 and CDR2: SGDLS, YYNGEE. The CDR3 runs 15 residues. The trim removed 2 bases at V and 2 bases at J, leaving 4 bases unmatched. CDR3 protein: CASSVAGTGAYEQYF. The CDR3 bases are TGTGCCAGCAGCGTTGCCGGGACAGGGGCCTACGAGCAGTACTTC.

The chain joins TRBV30 to TRBJ2-1; D call uncertain. CDR3 length: 13 amino acids. Trimming pared 5 bases from V and 6 bases from J, leaving 14 bases between. In germline, CDR1 is GTSNPN, CDR2 SVGIG (reference sequence). In DNA, the CDR3 is TGTGCCTGGGCCTCCAAGGTCATCAATGAGCAGTTCTTC. This sequence encodes CAWASKVINEQFF.

The chain combines TRBV28 with TRBJ1-2, with D unresolved. The CDR3 runs 13 residues. Germline CDR1 and CDR2: MDHEN and SYDVKM. Trimming took off 7 bases at V and 1 base at J, with 10 bases between the two ends. CDR3 coding DNA: TGTGCCAGCACCCTGAGCGTTAACTATGGCTACACCTTC. Translating it yields CASTLSVNYGYTF.

V and J are TRBV28 and TRBJ2-2; no clear D. V gave up 1 base and J gave up 6 bases, with 3 bases separating them. Germline CDR1 reads MDHEN; CDR2 reads SYDVKM. CDR3 size: 12 residues. For the CDR3, the DNA is TGTGCCAGCAGTTTATTCCCCGGGGAGCTGTTTTTT. Its translation is CASSLFPGELFF.

V is TRBV20-1 and J is TRBJ1-5; a weak D match, TRBD1 (6 bases). CDR1 and CDR2 from the germline V gene are DFQATT and SNEGSKA (reference sequence). V lost 3 bases and J 6 bases, leaving 9 bases between the germline ends. This CDR3 is built from 12 residues. CDR3 amino acids: CSASRQVQPQHF. The DNA of the CDR3 is TGCAGTGCTAGTAGACAGGTTCAGCCCCAGCATTTT.